The following is a TCR beta chain sequence with its context. This record comes from a study of T cell responses to AZD1222 COVID-19 vaccine. CDR3 length equals 14 residues. Germline values: CDR1 SNHLY, CDR2 FYNNEI. V was pared by 9 bases and J by 5 bases, with 17 bases between. The assay was immunoSEQ multiplex PCR, and TCRdb's table has in-frame clones only and misses some. The profile shows tens of thousands of clones, approximately 89% of them singletons. This rearrangement joins TRBV2 to TRBJ2-1; D tentatively fits TRBD1 or TRBD2 (5 bases each). The receptor was isolated from an adult in good health. This specimen was peripheral blood, taken on day 0 of AZD1222 vaccination. The CDR3 bases are TGTGCCAGGGACCGGGACCCTCCAAACAATGAGCAGTTCTTC. Translated: CARDRDPPNNEQFF.